The text below deals with one T cell receptor beta chain. The antigen is undetermined. TCRdb ran MiXCR on the RT-PCR reads and lists one entry per CDR3 protein. Of some 550,000 distinct CDR3 sequences listed, around 25% are singletons. The source of the sample is a study of response to subunit inactivated influenza vaccine. Notes on the study in general: That few new T cells are recruited by each seasonal influenza vaccination was the authors' suggestion.

The CDR3 extends over 16 amino acids. Germline lookup yields CDR1 SGHDT and CDR2 YYEEEE. The V segment lost 0 bases and the J segment 3 bases; nucleotides outside the gene matches: 6. This same sample was also part of a study on T cells expressing NK-cell markers. That paper notes: With UMIs, 5'RACE template switching was used to make TCR beta cDNA. Several donors likewise had their CD3+CD56-NKG2C+ fraction led by these clonotypes. It remained uncertain whether the expanded NKG2C+ T cell clones were specific for HCMV antigens.

The chain joins TRBV5-6 to TRBJ2-3; 8 nucleotides match TRBD2. The clonotype was recovered from a middle-aged man who received an inactivated influenza vaccine. Sequencing used CD4+ T cells sorted from PBMCs, obtained approximately 12 days after vaccination. CDR3 DNA sequence: TGTGCCAGCAGCTTGGTAGTCGGGGGGGCGACAGATACGCAGTATTTT. It codes for CASSLVVGGATDTQYF.